The 16 T cell receptor beta chains listed next were all sequenced from one sample in a study of blood T cell repertoires in COVID-19. The data were produced by immunoSEQ multiplex PCR, yet TCRdb's version contains in-frame clones alone and is incomplete. The sample lists about 170,000 clones, about 86% occurring once. What was sequenced was peripheral blood. All receptors come from a man between 65 and 79 years old with active or convalescent COVID-19.

In its sample, this clone ranks as medium-sized. The chain couples TRBV4-3 to TRBJ1-1; 8 bases agree with TRBD1. This CDR3 spans 15 amino acids. Germline-derived CDR1 and CDR2 are LGHNA and YSLEER. V lost 4 bases to trimming and J lost 4 bases; unmatched junction nucleotides: 8. As DNA, the CDR3 is TGCGCCAGCAGCCCCGACAGGGGAATAATCACTGAAGCTTTCTTT. Its protein product is CASSPDRGIITEAFF.

This rearrangement joins TRBV6-6 to TRBJ2-1; 11 bases align to TRBD2. Germline loops: CDR1 MNHNY, CDR2 SVGAGI (reference sequence). Germline trimming cut 6 bases from V and 6 bases from J; bases unmatched to any gene: 7. The CDR3 is 15 residues long. The CDR3 here is CASRTLAGDINEQFF. For the CDR3, the DNA is TGTGCCAGCAGAACACTAGCGGGGGATATCAATGAGCAGTTCTTC.

The chain links TRBV6-2 or TRBV6-3 to TRBJ2-7, with a possible D match to TRBD2 (5 bases). CDR1 is MNHEY, CDR2 SVGEGT, per germline. Trimming cost V 4 bases and J 5 bases, with 15 bases left between them. The CDR3 covers 14 residues. The CDR3 here is CASSFPDAGNEQYF. As DNA, the CDR3 is TGTGCCAGCAGTTTCCCGGACGCGGGCAACGAGCAGTACTTC.

The gene calls are TRBV30 and TRBJ2-1, with TRBD2 matching over 8 bases. Unmatched junction bases numbered 3, after V lost 0 bases and J lost 2 bases. Germline V gives CDR1 GTSNPN, CDR2 SVGIG (reference sequence). The CDR3 loop spans 15 amino acids. CDR3 nucleotides: TGTGCCTGGAGTGTAGGTAGCGGGGCCTACAATGAGCAGTTCTTC. It encodes CAWSVGSGAYNEQFF.

The chain has TRBV28 and TRBJ2-1; no clear D gene. V lost 0 bases and J 7 bases, leaving 4 bases between the germline ends. This CDR3 is built from 12 residues. Germline CDR1 and CDR2: MDHEN and SYDVKM. The CDR3 coding sequence is TGTGCCAGCAGTTTATGGGAGAATGAGCAGTTCTTC. Translated, it gives CASSLWENEQFF.

The chain combines TRBV6-2 or TRBV6-3 with TRBJ2-3; 13 bases line up with TRBD2. Germline CDR1 is MNHEY and CDR2 is SVGEGT. V gave up 5 bases and J gave up 0 bases; unmatched junction bases: 2. This CDR3 region has 16 residues. The CDR3 coding sequence is TGTGCCAGCAGTCGACTAGCGGGGGGTAGCACAGATACGCAGTATTTT. Translated: CASSRLAGGSTDTQYF.

The rearrangement uses TRBV11-2 and TRBJ2-5; TRBD2 might be the D (5 bases). Germline-derived CDR1 and CDR2 are SGHAT and FQNNGV. This CDR3 is built from 16 residues. V lost 0 bases to trimming and J lost 1 base, with 12 bases between them. The CDR3: CASSLDGPRVQETQYF. In DNA, the CDR3 is TGTGCCAGCAGCTTAGATGGTCCGCGGGTCCAAGAGACCCAGTACTTC.

The V gene is TRBV11-2, the J gene TRBJ2-7; 9 positions agree with TRBD1. The CDR3 covers 15 residues. The trim removed 3 bases at V and 6 bases at J, leaving 9 bases unmatched. The V gene's germline CDR1 is SGHAT and CDR2 FQNNGV. CDR3 loop: CASSLNRGQAGEQYF. The CDR3 coding sequence is TGTGCCAGCAGCTTGAACAGGGGGCAAGCTGGCGAGCAGTACTTC.

The chain uses TRBV11-2 and TRBJ2-1, with D possibly being TRBD1 (5 bases). CDR3 length: 16 residues. Germline V CDR1 and CDR2: SGHAT, FQNNGV. Trimming took 5 bases from V and 8 from J, leaving 22 bases between them. CDR3 coding DNA: TGTGCCAGCAGCGGATGGAAGGCCCAGGGTACGTATGAGCAGTTCTTC. It translates to CASSGWKAQGTYEQFF.

The V gene is TRBV18, the J gene TRBJ2-5; no clear D. This CDR3 is 13 amino acids long. V was cut by 4 bases and J by 1 base, with 7 bases left in between. Germline-derived CDR1 and CDR2 are KGHSH and LQKENI. CDR3 region: CASSQQAQETQYF. CDR3 DNA sequence: TGTGCCAGCTCACAGCAAGCCCAAGAGACCCAGTACTTC.

This clone showed up just a few times. The chain couples TRBV10-1 to TRBJ2-3; perhaps TRBD2 as D (5 bases). The ends were cut back, 4 bases at V and 0 bases at J, with 11 bases in the middle. Germline V gene data show CDR1 as WNHNN and CDR2 as SYGVQD (reference sequence). The CDR3 spans 15 residues. CDR3 sequence reads: CASSGGRGSTDTQYF. The DNA for the CDR3 is TGCGCCAGCAGTGGAGGGCGCGGTAGCACAGATACGCAGTATTTT.

This chain links TRBV7-3 with TRBJ2-1, with TRBD2 matching 7 bases. The CDR3 has 15 amino acids. Germline V gene lookup returns CDR1 SGHTA and CDR2 FQGTGA. The V segment lost 1 base and the J segment 5 bases; nucleotides outside the gene matches: 5. CDR3 sequence reads: CASSLISTSDNEQFF. The CDR3 nucleotides read TGTGCCAGCAGCTTAATCTCTACTAGCGACAATGAGCAGTTCTTC.

This rearrangement joins TRBV9 to TRBJ2-1; possible D gene TRBD1, 6 bases. This CDR3 has 15 residues. Per germline, CDR1 SGDLS and CDR2 YYNGEE. V was clipped by 3 bases and J by 0 bases, with 10 bases between them. CDR3 protein: CASSEGVGSYNEQFF. The CDR3, as DNA: TGTGCCAGCAGCGAGGGGGTGGGCTCCTACAATGAGCAGTTCTTC.

The rearrangement uses TRBV27 and TRBJ2-2; 8 bases agree with TRBD2. CDR1 and CDR2 (germline): MNHEY, SMNVEV (reference sequence). The junction had 9 bases not matched to a gene; V was cut back by 7 bases and J by 5 bases. The CDR3 runs 15 residues. DNA of the CDR3: TGTGCCAGCACCGTGAGCGGGAGTTTAACCGGGGAGCTGTTTTTT. Its protein product is CASTVSGSLTGELFF.

The rearrangement joins TRBV12-3 or TRBV12-4 to TRBJ1-1; D gene unclear. Between the trimmed V and J ends, which lost 5 bases and 1 base, there was a span of 8 bases. The CDR3 runs to 13 residues. CDR3 in DNA: TGTGCCAGCAGTCCCTTTTCGAACACTGAAGCTTTCTTT. Its protein product is CASSPFSNTEAFF.

V and J are TRBV7-9 and TRBJ2-7, with D possibly being TRBD1 (5 bases). This CDR3 has 14 residues. CDR1 and CDR2 (germline): SEHNR, FQNEAQ (reference sequence). Trimming shortened V by 1 base and J by 2 bases, and 9 bases separated the two germline ends. In nucleotides, the CDR3 is TGTGCCAGCAGCTTAGGACAGAACCCCTACGAGCAGTACTTC. It specifies CASSLGQNPYEQYF.